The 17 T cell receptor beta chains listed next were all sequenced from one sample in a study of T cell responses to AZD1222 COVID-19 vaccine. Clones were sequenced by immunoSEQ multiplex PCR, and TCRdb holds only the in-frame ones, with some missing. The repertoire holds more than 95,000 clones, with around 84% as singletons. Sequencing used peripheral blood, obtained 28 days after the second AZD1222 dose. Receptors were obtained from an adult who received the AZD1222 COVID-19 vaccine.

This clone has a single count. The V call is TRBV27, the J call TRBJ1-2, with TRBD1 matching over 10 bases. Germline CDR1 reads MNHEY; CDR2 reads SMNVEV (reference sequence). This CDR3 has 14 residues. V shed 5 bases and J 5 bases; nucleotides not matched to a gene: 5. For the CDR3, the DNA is TGTGCCAGCAGTCCGACAGGGGGCCGGTATGGCTACACCTTC. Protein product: CASSPTGGRYGYTF.

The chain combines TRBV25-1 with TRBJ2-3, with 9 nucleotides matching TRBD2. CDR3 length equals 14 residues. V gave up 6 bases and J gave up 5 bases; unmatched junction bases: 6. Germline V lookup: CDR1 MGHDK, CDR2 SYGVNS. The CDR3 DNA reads TGTGCCAGCAGACAGGGACTAGCCGGAGATACGCAGTATTTT. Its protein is CASRQGLAGDTQYF.

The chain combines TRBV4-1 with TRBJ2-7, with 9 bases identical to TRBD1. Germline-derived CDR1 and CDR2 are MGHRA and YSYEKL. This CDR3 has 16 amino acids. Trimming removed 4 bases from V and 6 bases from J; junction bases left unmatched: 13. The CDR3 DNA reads TGCGCCAGCAGCCGAACAACCGGGACAGGGCAATCCGAGCAGTACTTC. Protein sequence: CASSRTTGTGQSEQYF.

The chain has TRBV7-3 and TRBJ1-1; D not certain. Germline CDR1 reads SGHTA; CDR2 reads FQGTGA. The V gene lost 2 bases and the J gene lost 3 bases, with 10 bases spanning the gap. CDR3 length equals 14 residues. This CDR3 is CASSLWGIDTEAFF. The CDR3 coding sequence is TGTGCCAGCAGCTTATGGGGAATCGACACTGAAGCTTTCTTT. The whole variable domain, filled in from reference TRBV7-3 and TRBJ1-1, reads GAGVSQTPSNKVTEKGKYVELRCDPISGHTALYWYRQSLGQGPEFLIYFQGTGAADDSGLPNDRFFAVRPEGSVSTLKIQRTERGDSAVYLCASSLWGIDTEAFFGQGTRLTVV.

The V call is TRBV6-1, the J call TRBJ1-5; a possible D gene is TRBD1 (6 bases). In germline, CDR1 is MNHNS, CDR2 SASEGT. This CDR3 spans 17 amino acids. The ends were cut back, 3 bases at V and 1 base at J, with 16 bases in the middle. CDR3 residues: CASSEGFGQGSNQPQHF. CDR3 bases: TGTGCCAGCAGTGAGGGGTTCGGGCAGGGGAGCAATCAGCCCCAGCATTTT.

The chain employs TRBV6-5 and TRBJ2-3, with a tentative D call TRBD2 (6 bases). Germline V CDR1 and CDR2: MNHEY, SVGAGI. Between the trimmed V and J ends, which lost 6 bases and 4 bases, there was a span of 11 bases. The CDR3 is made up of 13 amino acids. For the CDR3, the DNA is TGTGCCAGCAGATTCCGCGGGGCAGATACGCAGTATTTT. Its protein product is CASRFRGADTQYF.

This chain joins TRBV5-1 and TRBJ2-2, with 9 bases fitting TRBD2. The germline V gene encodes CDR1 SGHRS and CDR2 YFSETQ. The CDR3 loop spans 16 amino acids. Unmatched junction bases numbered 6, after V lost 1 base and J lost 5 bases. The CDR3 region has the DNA TGCGCCAGCAGCTTGTTGGCTAGCGGGGCTACCGGGGAGCTGTTTTTT. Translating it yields CASSLLASGATGELFF.

The CDR3 nucleotides read TGTGCCAGCAGCTTGGGGAATTCGGGTGGCACAGATACGCAGTATTTT. Translated: CASSLGNSGGTDTQYF. The chain is built from TRBV7-9 and TRBJ2-3; no definite D call. CDR3 length: 16 residues. Trimming left V 3 bases short and J 1 base short, with 14 bases between. The V gene's germline CDR1 is SEHNR and CDR2 FQNEAQ (reference sequence).

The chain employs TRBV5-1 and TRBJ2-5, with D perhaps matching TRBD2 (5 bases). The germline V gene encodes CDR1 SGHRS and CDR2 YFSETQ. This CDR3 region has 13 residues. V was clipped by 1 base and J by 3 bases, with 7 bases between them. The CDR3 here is CASSLNGKETQYF. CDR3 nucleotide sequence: TGCGCCAGCAGCTTGAACGGGAAAGAGACCCAGTACTTC.

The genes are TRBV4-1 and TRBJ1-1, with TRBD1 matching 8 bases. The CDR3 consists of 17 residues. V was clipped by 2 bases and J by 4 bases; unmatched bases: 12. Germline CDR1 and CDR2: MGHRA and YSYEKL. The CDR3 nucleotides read TGCGCCAGCAGCCAAAATTCCTTCCGAGACAGGGGCACTGAAGCTTTCTTT. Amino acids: CASSQNSFRDRGTEAFF.

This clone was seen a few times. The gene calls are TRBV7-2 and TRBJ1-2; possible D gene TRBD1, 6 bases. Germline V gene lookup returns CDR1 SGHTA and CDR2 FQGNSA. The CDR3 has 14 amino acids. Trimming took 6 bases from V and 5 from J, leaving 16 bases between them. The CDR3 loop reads CASRRDITAYGYTF. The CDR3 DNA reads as TGTGCCAGCAGAAGGGACATAACGGCATATGGCTACACCTTC.

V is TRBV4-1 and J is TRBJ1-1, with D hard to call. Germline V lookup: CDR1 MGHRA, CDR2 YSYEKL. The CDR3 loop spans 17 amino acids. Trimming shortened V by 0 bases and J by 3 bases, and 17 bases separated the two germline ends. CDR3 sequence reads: CASSQDWGTLFYTEAFF. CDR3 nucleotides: TGCGCCAGCAGCCAAGATTGGGGAACACTGTTCTACACTGAAGCTTTCTTT.

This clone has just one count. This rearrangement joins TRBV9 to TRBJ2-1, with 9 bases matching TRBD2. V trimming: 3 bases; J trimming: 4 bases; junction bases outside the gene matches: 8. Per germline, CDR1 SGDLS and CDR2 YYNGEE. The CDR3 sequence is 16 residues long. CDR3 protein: CASSAPLAGPYNEQFF. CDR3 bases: TGTGCCAGCAGCGCCCCTCTAGCGGGGCCATACAATGAGCAGTTCTTC.

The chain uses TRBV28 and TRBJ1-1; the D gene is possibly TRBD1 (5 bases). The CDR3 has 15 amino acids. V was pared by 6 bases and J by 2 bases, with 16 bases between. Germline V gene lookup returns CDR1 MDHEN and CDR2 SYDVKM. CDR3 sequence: CASSTPGRSNTEAFF. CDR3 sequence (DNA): TGTGCCAGCAGCACACCGGGACGGAGTAACACTGAAGCTTTCTTT.

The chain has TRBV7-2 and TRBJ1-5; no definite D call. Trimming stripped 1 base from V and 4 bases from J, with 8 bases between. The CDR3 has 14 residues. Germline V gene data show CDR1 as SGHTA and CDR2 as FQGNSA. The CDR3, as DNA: TGTGCCAGCAGCTTAGAATTGGAGAATCAGCCCCAGCATTTT. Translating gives CASSLELENQPQHF.

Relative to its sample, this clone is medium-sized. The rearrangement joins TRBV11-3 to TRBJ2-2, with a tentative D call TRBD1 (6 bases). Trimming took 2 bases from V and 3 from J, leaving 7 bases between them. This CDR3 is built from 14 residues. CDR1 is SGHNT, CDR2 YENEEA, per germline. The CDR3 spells CASSLSGDTGELFF. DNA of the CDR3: TGTGCCAGCAGCTTATCAGGGGACACCGGGGAGCTGTTTTTT. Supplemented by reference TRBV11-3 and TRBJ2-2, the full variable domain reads EAGVVQSPRYKIIEKKQPVAFWCNPISGHNTLYWYLQNLGQGPELLIRYENEEAVDDSQLPKDRFSAERLKGVDSTLKIQPAELGDSAVYLCASSLSGDTGELFFGEGSRLTVL.

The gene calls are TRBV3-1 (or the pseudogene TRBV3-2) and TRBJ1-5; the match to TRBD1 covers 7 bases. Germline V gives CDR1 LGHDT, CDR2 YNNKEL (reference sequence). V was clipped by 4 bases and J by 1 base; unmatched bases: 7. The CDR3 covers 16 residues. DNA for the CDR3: TGTGCCAGCAGCCTTTCAGGGGGGTTGAGCAATCAGCCCCAGCATTTT. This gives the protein CASSLSGGLSNQPQHF.